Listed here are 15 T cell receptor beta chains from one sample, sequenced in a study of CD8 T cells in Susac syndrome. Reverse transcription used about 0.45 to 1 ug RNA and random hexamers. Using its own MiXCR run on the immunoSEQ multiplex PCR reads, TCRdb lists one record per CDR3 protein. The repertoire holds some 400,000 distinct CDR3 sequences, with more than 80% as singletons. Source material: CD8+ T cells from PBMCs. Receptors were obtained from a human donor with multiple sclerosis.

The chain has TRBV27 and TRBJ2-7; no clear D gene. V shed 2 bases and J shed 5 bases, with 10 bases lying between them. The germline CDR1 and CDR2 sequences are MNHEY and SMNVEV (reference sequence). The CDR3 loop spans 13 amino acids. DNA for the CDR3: TGTGCCAGCAGTTTAAACAGCTATCACGAGCAGTACTTC. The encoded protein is CASSLNSYHEQYF.

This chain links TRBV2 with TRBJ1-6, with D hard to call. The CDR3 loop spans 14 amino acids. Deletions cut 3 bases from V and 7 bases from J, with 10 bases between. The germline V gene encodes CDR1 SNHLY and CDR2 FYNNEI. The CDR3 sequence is CASSESPGNSPLHF. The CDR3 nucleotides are TGTGCCAGCAGTGAGAGCCCGGGAAATTCACCCCTCCACTTT. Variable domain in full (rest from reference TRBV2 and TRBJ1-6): EPEVTQTPSHQVTQMGQEVILRCVPISNHLYFYWYRQILGQKVEFLVSFYNNEISEKSEIFDDQFSVERPDGSNFTLKIRSTKLEDSAMYFCASSESPGNSPLHFGNGTRLTVT.

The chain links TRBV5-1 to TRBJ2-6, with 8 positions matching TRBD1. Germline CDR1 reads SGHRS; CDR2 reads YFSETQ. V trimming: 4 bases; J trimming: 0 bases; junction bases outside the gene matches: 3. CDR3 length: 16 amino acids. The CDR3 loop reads CASSQDRDSGANVLTF. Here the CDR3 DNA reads TGCGCCAGCAGCCAGGACAGGGACTCTGGGGCCAACGTCCTGACTTTC.

The CDR3 region has the DNA TGTGCCAGCAGCGGGAGACAGGGGGAGTATCTTAACTATGGCTACACCTTC. This sequence encodes CASSGRQGEYLNYGYTF. The chain is built from TRBV7-9 and TRBJ1-2, with 9 bases aligning to TRBD1. CDR1 and CDR2 (germline): SEHNR, FQNEAQ (reference sequence). Trimming took 5 bases from V and 1 from J; bases not matched to a gene: 11. The CDR3 has 17 residues.

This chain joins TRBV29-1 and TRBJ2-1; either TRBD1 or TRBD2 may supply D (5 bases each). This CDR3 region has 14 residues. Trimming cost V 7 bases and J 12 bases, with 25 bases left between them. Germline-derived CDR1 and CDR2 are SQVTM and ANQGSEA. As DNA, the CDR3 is TGCAGCGACCGACCGGGACCTACGTCGATGGGGCAGTTCTTC. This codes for CSDRPGPTSMGQFF.

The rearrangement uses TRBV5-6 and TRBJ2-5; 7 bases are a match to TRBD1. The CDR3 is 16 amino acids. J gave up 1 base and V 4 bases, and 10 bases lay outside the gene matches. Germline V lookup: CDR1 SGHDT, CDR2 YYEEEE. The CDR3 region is CASSKIGTAIQETQYF. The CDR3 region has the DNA TGTGCCAGCAGCAAGATCGGGACAGCTATCCAAGAGACCCAGTACTTC.

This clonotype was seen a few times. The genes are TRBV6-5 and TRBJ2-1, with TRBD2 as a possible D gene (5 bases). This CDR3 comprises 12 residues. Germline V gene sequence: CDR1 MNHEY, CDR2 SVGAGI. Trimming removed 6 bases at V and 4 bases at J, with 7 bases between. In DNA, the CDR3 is TGTGCCAGCAGACGGGGTTACAATGAGCAGTTCTTC. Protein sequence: CASRRGYNEQFF.

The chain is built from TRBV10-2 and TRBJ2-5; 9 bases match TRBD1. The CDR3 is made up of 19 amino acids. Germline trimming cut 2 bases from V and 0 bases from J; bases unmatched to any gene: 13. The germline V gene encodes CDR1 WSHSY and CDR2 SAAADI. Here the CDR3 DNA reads TGCGCCAGCAGTGAGCCCTTTTCCTCCGGGACAGGGTACCAAGAGACCCAGTACTTC. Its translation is CASSEPFSSGTGYQETQYF.

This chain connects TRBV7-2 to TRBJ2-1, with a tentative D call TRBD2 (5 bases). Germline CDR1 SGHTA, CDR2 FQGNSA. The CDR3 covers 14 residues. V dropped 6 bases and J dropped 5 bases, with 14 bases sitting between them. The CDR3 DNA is TGTGCCAGCAGTCAAAATGGGAGCGACAATGAGCAGTTCTTC. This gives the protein CASSQNGSDNEQFF.

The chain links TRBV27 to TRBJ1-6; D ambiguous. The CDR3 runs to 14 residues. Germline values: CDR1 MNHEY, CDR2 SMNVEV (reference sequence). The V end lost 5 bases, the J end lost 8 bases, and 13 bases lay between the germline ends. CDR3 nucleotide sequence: TGTGCCAGCAGTCGCAACTTATACGATTCACCCCTCCACTTT. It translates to CASSRNLYDSPLHF.

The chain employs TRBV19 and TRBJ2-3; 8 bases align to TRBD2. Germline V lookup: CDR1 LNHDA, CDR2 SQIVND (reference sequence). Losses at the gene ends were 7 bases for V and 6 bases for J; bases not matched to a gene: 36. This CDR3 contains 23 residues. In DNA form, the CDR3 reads TGTGCCAGTATTCCACCGTCGACAGGTTGTCACCGTAGCGGGGCATCGAGGGGGGATACGCAGTATTTT. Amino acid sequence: CASIPPSTGCHRSGASRGDTQYF.

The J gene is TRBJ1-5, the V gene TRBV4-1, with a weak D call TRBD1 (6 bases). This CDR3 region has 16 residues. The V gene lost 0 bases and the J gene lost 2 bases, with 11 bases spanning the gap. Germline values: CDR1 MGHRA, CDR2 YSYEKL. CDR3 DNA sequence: TGCGCCAGCAGCCAAGAGATCGGACAGCGCAATCAGCCCCAGCATTTT. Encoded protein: CASSQEIGQRNQPQHF.

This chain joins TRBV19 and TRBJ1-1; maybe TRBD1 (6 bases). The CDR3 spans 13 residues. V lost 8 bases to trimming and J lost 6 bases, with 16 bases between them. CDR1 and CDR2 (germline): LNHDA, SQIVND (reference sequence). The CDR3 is CASALQGTAEAFF. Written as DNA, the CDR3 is TGTGCCAGTGCCCTTCAGGGGACTGCTGAAGCTTTCTTT.

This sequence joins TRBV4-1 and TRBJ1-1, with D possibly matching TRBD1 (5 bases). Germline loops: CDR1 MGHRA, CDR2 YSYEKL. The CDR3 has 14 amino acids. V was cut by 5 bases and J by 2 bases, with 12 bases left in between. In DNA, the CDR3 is TGCGCCAGCAGCTTCGACAGCCGAAACACTGAAGCTTTCTTT. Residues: CASSFDSRNTEAFF.

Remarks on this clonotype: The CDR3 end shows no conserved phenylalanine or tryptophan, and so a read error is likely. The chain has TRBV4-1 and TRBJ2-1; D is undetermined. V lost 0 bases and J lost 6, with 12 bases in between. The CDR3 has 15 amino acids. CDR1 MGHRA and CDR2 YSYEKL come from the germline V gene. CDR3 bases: TGCGCCAGCAGCCAAGATGGCCTGGTCGGCAATGAGCAGTTCCTC. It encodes CASSQDGLVGNEQFL.